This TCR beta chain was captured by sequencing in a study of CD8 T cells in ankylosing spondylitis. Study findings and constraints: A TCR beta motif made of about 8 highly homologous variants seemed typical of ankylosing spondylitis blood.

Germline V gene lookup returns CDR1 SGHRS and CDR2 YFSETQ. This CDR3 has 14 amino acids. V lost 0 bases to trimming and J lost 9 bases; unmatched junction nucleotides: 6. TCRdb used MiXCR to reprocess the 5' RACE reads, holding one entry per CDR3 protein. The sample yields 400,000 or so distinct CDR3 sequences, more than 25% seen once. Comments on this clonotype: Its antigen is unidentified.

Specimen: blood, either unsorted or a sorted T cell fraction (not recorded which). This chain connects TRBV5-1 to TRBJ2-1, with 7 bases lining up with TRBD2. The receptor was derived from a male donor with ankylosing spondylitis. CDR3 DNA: TGCGCCAGCAGCTTGGCGAGACTAGCTAGTGAGCAGTTCTTC. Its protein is CASSLARLASEQFF.